Listed here is a single T cell receptor beta chain. This sample is part of a study of shared clonotypes between healthy human individuals. The germline CDR1 and CDR2 sequences are SNHLY and FYNNEI. CDR3 length equals 14 residues. V was clipped by 7 bases and J by 3 bases, with 15 bases between them. Some clones are missing from TCRdb's copy, which holds only in-frame ones; the method was immunoSEQ multiplex PCR. The sample includes fewer than 700,000 clones, roughly 72% seen only once; the top ten take 12%. Donors, healthy HIV-negative adults, lacked recent acute infections or vaccinations. Those who donated, Caucasian adults without exception, all lived in Nashville, Tennessee.

Sequencing input: PBMCs. The clonotype originates from a woman aged 40-49 years in good health. Some clones in this sample may be carry-over from other donors' samples. This chain links TRBV2 with TRBJ1-2, with D possibly TRBD1 on 5 matching bases. The CDR3 loop is CASTGTPPHYGYTF. The CDR3 DNA reads as TGTGCCAGCACAGGGACCCCCCCACACTATGGCTACACCTTC.